The T cell receptor beta chain under discussion was sequenced for a study of long-term antiretroviral therapy in people with HIV. The CDR3 runs to 14 residues. Trimming removed 0 bases from V and 4 bases from J, with 12 bases in between. Germline lookup yields CDR1 GTSNPN and CDR2 SVGIG (reference sequence). It was version v3.0 of the immunoSEQ assay that was run at survey level. Measured with immunoSEQ multiplex PCR; TCRdb has only the in-frame clones, and not every one. The sample carries approximately 17,000 clones, approximately 81% recorded once. The chain recombines TRBV30 with TRBJ1-1; D is undetermined. This sequence was found in a woman between 40 and 50 years old with HIV. The source was unsorted PBMCs, collected more than 3.1 years after starting antiretroviral therapy. DNA of the CDR3: TGTGCCTGGAGTGTTATGCAAAGTGGCACTGAAGCTTTCTTT. This translates into CAWSVMQSGTEAFF. The full variable domain, in which reference TRBV30 and TRBJ1-1 provide the parts outside the CDR3, is SQTIHQWPATLVQPVGSPLSLECTVEGTSNPNLYWYRQAAGRGLQLLFYSVGIGQISSEVPQNLSASRPQDRQFILSSKKLLLSDSGFYLCAWSVMQSGTEAFFGQGTRLTVV.